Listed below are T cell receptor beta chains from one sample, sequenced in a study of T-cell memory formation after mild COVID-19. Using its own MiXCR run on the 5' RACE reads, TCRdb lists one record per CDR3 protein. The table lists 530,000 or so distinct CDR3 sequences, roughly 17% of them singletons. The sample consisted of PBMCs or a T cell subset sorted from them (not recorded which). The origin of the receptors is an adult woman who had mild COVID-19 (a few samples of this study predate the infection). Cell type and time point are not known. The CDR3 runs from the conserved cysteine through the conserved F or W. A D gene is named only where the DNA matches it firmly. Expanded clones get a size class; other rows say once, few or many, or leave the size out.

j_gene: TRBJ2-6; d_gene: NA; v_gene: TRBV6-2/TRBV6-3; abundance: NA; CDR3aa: CASRAAGAGANVLTF; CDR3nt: TGTGCCAGCCGGGCGGCTGGGGCTGGGGCCAACGTCCTGACTTTC
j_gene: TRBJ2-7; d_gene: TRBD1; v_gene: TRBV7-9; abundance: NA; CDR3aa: CASSTVRTGGEQYF; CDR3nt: TGTGCCAGCAGCACCGTCCGGACAGGAGGCGAGCAGTACTTC
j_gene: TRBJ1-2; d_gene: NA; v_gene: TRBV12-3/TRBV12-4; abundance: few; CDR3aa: CASSFEAFGGYTF; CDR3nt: TGTGCCAGCAGTTTCGAGGCCTTTGGTGGCTACACCTTC
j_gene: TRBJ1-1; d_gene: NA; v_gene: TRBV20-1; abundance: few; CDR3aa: CSAFGPRGTEAFF; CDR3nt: TGCAGTGCTTTTGGACCTAGGGGAACTGAAGCTTTCTTT
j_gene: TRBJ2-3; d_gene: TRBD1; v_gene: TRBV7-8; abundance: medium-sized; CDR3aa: CASRQTGQSTDTQYF; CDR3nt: TGTGCCAGCAGACAAACGGGACAGAGCACAGATACGCAGTATTTT
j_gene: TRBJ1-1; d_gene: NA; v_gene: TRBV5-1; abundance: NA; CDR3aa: CASSSGEGSEAFF; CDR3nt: TGCGCCAGCAGCTCAGGGGAGGGCTCTGAAGCTTTCTTT
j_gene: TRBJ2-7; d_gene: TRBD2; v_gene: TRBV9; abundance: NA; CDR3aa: CASSVGGGRAYEQYF; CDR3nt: TGTGCCAGCAGCGTAGGTGGCGGGAGGGCTTACGAGCAGTACTTC
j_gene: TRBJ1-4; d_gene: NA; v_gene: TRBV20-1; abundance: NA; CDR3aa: CSAPPGINEKLFF; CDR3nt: TGCAGTGCCCCTCCGGGAATTAATGAAAAACTGTTTTTT
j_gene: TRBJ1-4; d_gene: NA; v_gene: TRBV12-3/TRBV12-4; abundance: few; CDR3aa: CASSLVVGTAEKLFF; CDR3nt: TGTGCCAGCAGTTTAGTTGTCGGGACCGCAGAAAAACTGTTTTTT
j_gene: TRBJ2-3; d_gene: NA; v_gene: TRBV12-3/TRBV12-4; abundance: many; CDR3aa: CASSLSPSTDTQYF; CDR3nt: TGTGCCAGCAGCTTATCCCCTAGCACAGATACGCAGTATTTT
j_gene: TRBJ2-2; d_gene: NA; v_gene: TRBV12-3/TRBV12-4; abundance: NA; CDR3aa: CASSPAGLNTGELFF; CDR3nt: TGTGCCAGCAGCCCCGCGGGACTTAACACCGGGGAGCTGTTTTTT
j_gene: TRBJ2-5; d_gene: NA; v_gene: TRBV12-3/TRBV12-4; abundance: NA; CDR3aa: CASSSLDQETQYF; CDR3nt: TGTGCCAGCAGTTCCCTAGACCAAGAGACCCAGTACTTC
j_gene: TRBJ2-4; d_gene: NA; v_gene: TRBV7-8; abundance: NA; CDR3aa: CASSLGGRGNIQYF; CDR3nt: TGTGCCAGCAGCTTAGGCGGCAGGGGCAACATTCAGTACTTC
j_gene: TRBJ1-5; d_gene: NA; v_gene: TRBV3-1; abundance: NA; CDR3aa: CASSQKFSSQPQHF; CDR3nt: TGTGCCAGCAGCCAAAAGTTCAGCAGTCAGCCCCAGCATTTT
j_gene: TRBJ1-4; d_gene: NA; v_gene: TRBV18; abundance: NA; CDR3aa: CASSRYQSEKLFF; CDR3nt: TGTGCCAGCTCACGGTATCAAAGTGAAAAACTGTTTTTT
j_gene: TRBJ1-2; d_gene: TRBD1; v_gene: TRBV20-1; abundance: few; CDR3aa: CSARATDGQGDHGYTF; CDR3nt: TGCAGTGCTAGAGCCACCGACGGACAGGGGGATCATGGCTACACCTTC
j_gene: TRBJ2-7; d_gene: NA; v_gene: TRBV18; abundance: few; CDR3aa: CASSPGSGSEQYF; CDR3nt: TGTGCCAGCTCACCAGGGTCTGGAAGCGAGCAGTACTTC
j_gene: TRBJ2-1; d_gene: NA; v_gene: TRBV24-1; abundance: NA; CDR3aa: CATSDLGARTYNEQFF; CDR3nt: TGTGCCACCAGTGATTTAGGTGCTAGAACCTACAATGAGCAGTTCTTC